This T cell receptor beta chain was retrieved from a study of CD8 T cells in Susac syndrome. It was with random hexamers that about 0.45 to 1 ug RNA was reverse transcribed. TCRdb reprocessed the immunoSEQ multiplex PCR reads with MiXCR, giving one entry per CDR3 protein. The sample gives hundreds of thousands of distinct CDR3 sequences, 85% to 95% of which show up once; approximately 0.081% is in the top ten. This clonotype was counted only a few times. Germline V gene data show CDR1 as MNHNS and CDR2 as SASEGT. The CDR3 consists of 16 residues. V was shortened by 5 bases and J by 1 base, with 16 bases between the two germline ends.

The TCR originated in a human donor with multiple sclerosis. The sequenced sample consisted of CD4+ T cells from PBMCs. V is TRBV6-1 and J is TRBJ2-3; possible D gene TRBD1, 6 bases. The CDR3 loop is CASSPARGLGTDTQYF. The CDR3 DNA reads TGTGCCAGCAGTCCCGCCAGGGGTTTGGGCACAGATACGCAGTATTTT.